This is a list of T cell receptor beta chains from one sample in a study of cytomegalovirus exposure and HLA in healthy donors. Clones were sequenced by immunoSEQ multiplex PCR, and TCRdb holds only the in-frame ones, with some missing. The data contain approximately 290,000 clones, 80% of them singletons. The specimen sequenced was PBMCs. These receptors all stem from a girl aged 2 to 9 in good health and CMV-seronegative. Each CDR3 is given without its conserved first and last residue. Clone size appears in some rows only: once, few, many, or a class for an expanded clone.

abundance: .
len: 11
v_gene: TRBV4-1
j_gene: TRBJ1-3
CDR3aa: ASSPASGNTIY

abundance: few
len: 16
v_gene: TRBV5-1
j_gene: TRBJ2-7
CDR3aa: ASSLASWVQTSTYEQY

abundance: .
len: 12
v_gene: TRBV5-1
j_gene: TRBJ1-6
CDR3aa: ASSGGQGGSPLH

abundance: .
len: 14
v_gene: TRBV29-1
j_gene: TRBJ2-3
CDR3aa: SVGGLAKERTDTQY

abundance: .
len: 15
v_gene: TRBV27
j_gene: TRBJ2-1
CDR3aa: ASSLGRGGSAYNEQF

abundance: .
len: 11
v_gene: TRBV29-1
j_gene: TRBJ2-3
CDR3aa: SAGRDRASIWY

abundance: .
len: 13
v_gene: TRBV21-1
j_gene: TRBJ2-7
CDR3aa: ASTYPGLLTYEQY

abundance: .
len: 11
v_gene: TRBV27
j_gene: TRBJ2-2
CDR3aa: ASKTGFVGELF

abundance: .
len: 10
v_gene: TRBV30
j_gene: TRBJ2-7
CDR3aa: AWSVPNYEQY

abundance: .
len: 18
v_gene: TRBV9
j_gene: TRBJ2-6
CDR3aa: ASSVASGQGLFSGANVLT

abundance: .
len: 13
v_gene: TRBV28
j_gene: TRBJ1-2
CDR3aa: ASSLTGQGGYGYT